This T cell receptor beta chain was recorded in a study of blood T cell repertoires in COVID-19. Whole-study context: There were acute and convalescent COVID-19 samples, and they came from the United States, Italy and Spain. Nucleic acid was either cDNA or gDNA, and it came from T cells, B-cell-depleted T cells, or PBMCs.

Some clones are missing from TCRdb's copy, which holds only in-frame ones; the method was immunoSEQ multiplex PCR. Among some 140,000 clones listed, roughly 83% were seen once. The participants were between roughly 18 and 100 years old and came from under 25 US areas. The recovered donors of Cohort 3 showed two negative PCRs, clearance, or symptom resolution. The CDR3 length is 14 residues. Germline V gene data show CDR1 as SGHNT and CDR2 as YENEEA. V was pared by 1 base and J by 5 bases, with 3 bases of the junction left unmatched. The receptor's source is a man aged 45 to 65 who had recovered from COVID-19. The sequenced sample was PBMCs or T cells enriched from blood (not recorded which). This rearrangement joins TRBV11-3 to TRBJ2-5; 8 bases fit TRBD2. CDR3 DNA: TGTGCCAGCAGCTTAGTCGGGGGGGCCGAGACCCAGTACTTC. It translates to CASSLVGGAETQYF.